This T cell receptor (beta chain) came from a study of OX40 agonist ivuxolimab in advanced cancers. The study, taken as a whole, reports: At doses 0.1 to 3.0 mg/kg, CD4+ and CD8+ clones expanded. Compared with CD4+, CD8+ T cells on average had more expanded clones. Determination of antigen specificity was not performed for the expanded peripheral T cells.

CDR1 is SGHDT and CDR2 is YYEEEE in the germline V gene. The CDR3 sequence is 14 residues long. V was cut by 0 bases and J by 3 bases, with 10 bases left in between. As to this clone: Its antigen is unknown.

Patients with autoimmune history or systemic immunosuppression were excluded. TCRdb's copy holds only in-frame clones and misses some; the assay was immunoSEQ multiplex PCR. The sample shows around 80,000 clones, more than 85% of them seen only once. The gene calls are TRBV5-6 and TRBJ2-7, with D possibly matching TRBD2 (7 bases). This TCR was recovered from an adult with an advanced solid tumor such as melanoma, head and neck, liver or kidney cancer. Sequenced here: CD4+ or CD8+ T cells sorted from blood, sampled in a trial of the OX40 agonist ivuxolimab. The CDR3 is CASSLDGGLYEQYV. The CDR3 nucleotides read TGTGCCAGCAGCTTGGACGGGGGGCTCTACGAGCAGTACGTC.